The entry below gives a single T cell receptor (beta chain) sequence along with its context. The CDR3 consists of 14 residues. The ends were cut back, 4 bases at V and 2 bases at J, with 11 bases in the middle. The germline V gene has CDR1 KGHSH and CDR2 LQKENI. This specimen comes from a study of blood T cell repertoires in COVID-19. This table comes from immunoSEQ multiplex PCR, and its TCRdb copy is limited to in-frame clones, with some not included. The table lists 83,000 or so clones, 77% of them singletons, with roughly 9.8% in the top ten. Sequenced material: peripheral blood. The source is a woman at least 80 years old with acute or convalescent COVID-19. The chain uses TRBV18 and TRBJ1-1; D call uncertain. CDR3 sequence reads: CASSLLEANTEAFF. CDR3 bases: TGTGCCAGCTCACTTCTCGAGGCCAACACTGAAGCTTTCTTT.